This entry lists 14 T cell receptor beta chains sequenced from one sample in a study of beta chain features in type 1 diabetes. All of the isolated RNA was reverse transcribed, so expressed TCRB transcripts were sequenced. Data came from immunoSEQ multiplex PCR; TCRdb stores just in-frame clones and leaves some out. There are 120,000 to 150,000 clones in the sample; 48% occur only once, and roughly 0.4% lies in the top ten. The sequencing sample was made of Tregs from blood. The receptors were gathered from a man aged 18 to 29 in good health.

This clone appeared a few times. The chain couples TRBV18 to TRBJ1-1; no firm D call. CDR1 and CDR2 (germline): KGHSH, LQKENI. The CDR3 consists of 14 residues. The V end lost 6 bases, the J end lost 1 base, and 12 bases lay between the germline ends. As DNA, the CDR3 is TGTGCCAGCTCTCAGGACTCCCAGAACACTGAAGCTTTCTTT. It encodes CASSQDSQNTEAFF.

The chain has TRBV16 and TRBJ1-4; D is uncertain. Germline CDR1 reads KGHSY; CDR2 reads FQNENV. CDR3 size: 13 residues. V lost 0 bases and J 8 bases, leaving 7 bases between the germline ends. The CDR3 loop is CASSQSLPEKLFF. The CDR3 nucleotides read TGTGCCAGCAGCCAATCCCTTCCCGAAAAACTGTTTTTT.

The V call is TRBV4-2, the J call TRBJ1-1; the D gene is possibly TRBD1 (6 bases). With 3 bases removed from V and 3 bases from J, the gap between germline ends came to 11 bases. The CDR3 spans 14 residues. Looked up from germline, CDR1 is LGHNA and CDR2 is YNFKEQ. DNA for the CDR3: TGTGCCAGCAGCCAGCAAAACAGGGACACTGAAGCTTTCTTT. It yields the protein CASSQQNRDTEAFF.

This clone has just a few counts. The chain employs TRBV29-1 and TRBJ2-7; D perhaps matches TRBD1 (6 bases). Germline assignment: CDR1 SQVTM and CDR2 ANQGSEA. The CDR3 runs to 11 residues. Trimming stripped 7 bases from V and 3 bases from J, with 10 bases between. The CDR3 here is CSAIQGYEQYF. The CDR3 coding sequence is TGCAGCGCCATACAGGGCTACGAGCAGTACTTC.

This clone was found a few times. CDR3: CASSYSPGQVLGYGYTF. In nucleotides, the CDR3 is TGTGCCAGCAGCTATAGCCCGGGACAAGTACTAGGCTATGGCTACACCTTC. This chain joins TRBV7-2 and TRBJ1-2, with D tentatively TRBD1 (6 bases). V dropped 4 bases and J dropped 4 bases, with 22 bases sitting between them. There are 17 residues in the CDR3. In germline, CDR1 is SGHTA, CDR2 FQGNSA.

The CDR3 here is CASSWTSGETDTQYF. The CDR3 DNA sequence: TGCGCCAGCAGCTGGACTAGCGGGGAGACAGATACGCAGTATTTT. The V gene is TRBV5-1, the J gene TRBJ2-3, with 12 bases lining up with TRBD2. The CDR3 covers 15 residues. Germline V CDR1 and CDR2: SGHRS, YFSETQ. The J segment lost 3 bases and the V segment lost 3 bases, leaving 2 bases of the junction unmatched.

This clone was detected a few times. The chain combines TRBV6-5 with TRBJ1-2, with D maybe TRBD1 (5 bases). Trimming stripped 5 bases from V and 7 bases from J, with 17 bases between. Germline V gene sequence: CDR1 MNHEY, CDR2 SVGAGI. CDR3 size: 14 residues. Written as DNA, the CDR3 is TGTGCCAGCAGTCCCCGAGGACAAGGTCCTGGCTACACCTTC. It encodes CASSPRGQGPGYTF.

The V and J genes are TRBV6-6 and TRBJ1-1; 8 nucleotides line up with TRBD1. The CDR3 runs 13 residues. J was trimmed by 6 bases and V by 6 bases; bases with no gene match: 6. Germline CDR1 MNHNY, CDR2 SVGAGI (reference sequence). CDR3 in DNA: TGTGCCAGCAGCGGACAGGGTGAAGCTGAAGCTTTCTTT. Amino acid sequence: CASSGQGEAEAFF.

V usage is TRBV29-1 and J usage is TRBJ1-2, with 8 bases matching TRBD1. Germline CDR1 is SQVTM and CDR2 is ANQGSEA. CDR3 length equals 12 residues. V lost 3 bases, J lost 8 bases, and 5 bases stayed unmatched. CDR3 nucleotides: TGCAGCGTTGACAGGGGGCGCTTCGGCTACACCTTC. It encodes CSVDRGRFGYTF. The full variable domain, with the rest looked up from reference TRBV29-1 and TRBJ1-2, is SAVISQKPSRDICQRGTSLTIQCQVDSQVTMMFWYRQQPGQSLTLIATANQGSEATYESGFVIDKFPISRPNLTFSTLTVSNMSPEDSSIYLCSVDRGRFGYTFGSGTRLTVV.

The sample holds a few counts of this clone. The chain joins TRBV30 to TRBJ1-3; 8 bases line up with TRBD1. The germline V gene encodes CDR1 GTSNPN and CDR2 SVGIG (reference sequence). Trimming took 0 bases from V and 0 from J; bases not matched to a gene: 7. The CDR3 consists of 17 residues. The CDR3 loop reads CAWSVPGQGYSGNTIYF. In DNA form, the CDR3 reads TGTGCCTGGAGTGTCCCTGGACAGGGTTACTCTGGAAACACCATATATTTT.

A few counts support this clone. The chain uses TRBV11-1 and TRBJ2-1, with 7 bases identical to TRBD2. J lost 8 bases, V lost 4 bases, and 14 bases had no gene match. The CDR3 consists of 16 residues. CDR1 and CDR2 from the germline V gene are SGHAT and FQDESV (reference sequence). In DNA, the CDR3 is TGTGCCAGCAGCTCACTCGGGCGGGAGAACTCCGATGAGCAGTTCTTC. Protein: CASSSLGRENSDEQFF.

The rearrangement uses TRBV19 and TRBJ2-2; 12 nucleotides agree with TRBD2. The CDR3 runs 17 residues. The germline V gene has CDR1 LNHDA and CDR2 SQIVND (reference sequence). V was pared by 6 bases and J by 5 bases, with 10 bases of the junction left unmatched. The CDR3 region has the DNA TGTGCCAGTAGAGGACTAGCGGGGAGGGTTAGAACCGGGGAGCTGTTTTTT. Translated, it gives CASRGLAGRVRTGELFF.

The chain couples TRBV28 to TRBJ2-2; D unresolved. V dropped 2 bases and J dropped 6 bases, with 7 bases sitting between them. CDR3 length: 13 residues. Germline-derived CDR1 and CDR2 are MDHEN and SYDVKM. In nucleotides, the CDR3 is TGTGCCAGCAGTTTAGTTAGTCCCGGGGAGCTGTTTTTT. Its protein is CASSLVSPGELFF. Combining the CDR3 with reference TRBV28 and TRBJ2-2 gives the whole variable domain DVKVTQSSRYLVKRTGEKVFLECVQDMDHENMFWYRQDPGLGLRLIYFSYDVKMKEKGDIPEGYSVSREKKERFSLILESASTNQTSMYLCASSLVSPGELFFGEGSRLTVL.

V usage is TRBV19 and J usage is TRBJ2-1; D possibly corresponds to TRBD2 (5 bases). The CDR3 covers 15 residues. Looked up from germline, CDR1 is LNHDA and CDR2 is SQIVND (reference sequence). Trimming removed 6 bases from V and 6 bases from J, with 18 bases in between. CDR3 loop: CASRDLTGRPNEQFF. For the CDR3, the DNA is TGTGCCAGTAGAGACCTTACGGGGAGACCCAATGAGCAGTTCTTC.